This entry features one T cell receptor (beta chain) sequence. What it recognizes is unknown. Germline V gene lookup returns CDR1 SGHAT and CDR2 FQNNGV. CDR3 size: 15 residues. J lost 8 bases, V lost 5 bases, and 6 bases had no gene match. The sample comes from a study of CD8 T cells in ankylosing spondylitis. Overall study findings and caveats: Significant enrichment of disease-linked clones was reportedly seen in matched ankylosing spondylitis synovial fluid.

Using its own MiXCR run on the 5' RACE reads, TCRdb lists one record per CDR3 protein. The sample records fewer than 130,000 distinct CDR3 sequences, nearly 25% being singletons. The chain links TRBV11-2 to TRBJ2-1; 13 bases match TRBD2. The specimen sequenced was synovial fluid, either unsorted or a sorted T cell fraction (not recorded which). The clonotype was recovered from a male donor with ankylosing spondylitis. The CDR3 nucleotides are TGTGCCAGCAGCGTCCGACTAGCGGGAGGAGATGAGCAGTTCTTC. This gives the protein CASSVRLAGGDEQFF.